This T cell receptor (beta chain) was retrieved from a study of CD8 T cells in ankylosing spondylitis (dated by TCRdb to 2017 to 2019). For the study in its entirety: T cell receptor beta repertoires were profiled in healthy donors and ankylosing spondylitis patients so that disease-linked TCR variants could be found. Peripheral blood was sampled, and synovial fluid was additionally collected from ankylosing spondylitis patients. The whole study cohort included under 140 healthy donors and 25 ankylosing spondylitis patients.

Instrument on record: Illumina HiSeq 2500. Quantitative 5'-RACE with molecular barcodes was used to prepare TCR beta libraries. The original methods were these. Disease-linked TCR variants were identified with a new computational method built on a probabilistic model of VDJ rearrangement. Using fastp at Q25 and MiXCR, TCRdb reprocessed the public reads and kept productive beta chains. Here each entry gathers all rows of one CDR3 protein and keeps the most common genes and DNA. None of the V and J calls come from the authors' own analysis; TCRdb made them. The sample table records about 140,000 distinct CDR3 sequences; around a third of these occur just once. The ten largest clones capture approximately 6% of the sample. Beyond this particular receptor, the publication reports: The disease-linked clones had a CD8+ phenotype and were found at relatively low frequencies in peripheral blood. A TCR beta motif of several highly homologous amino acid variants appeared characteristic of blood from ankylosing spondylitis patients. Some motif variants were previously reported in synovial fluid and blood of reactive arthritis patients, suggesting common disease-initiation mechanisms. According to the report, matched synovial fluid samples from ankylosing spondylitis patients were significantly enriched for the disease-linked clones.

Many counts were recorded for this clonotype. Its antigen is still unknown. Per-base qualities were not stored, and no clone one base away is much larger. Synovial fluid samples were matched to blood samples from the same ankylosing spondylitis patients. CDR3 length: 12 amino acids, cysteine to phenylalanine. Only the CDR3 DNA is retained, 36 bases long and in frame from the first base. V loses 8 bases, J loses 6 bases, and the germline ends lie 10 bases apart. The germline V gene provides CDR1 SGHTA and CDR2 FQGNSA. Specimen: synovial fluid, either unsorted or a sorted T cell fraction (not recorded which). This receptor was obtained from a male donor with ankylosing spondylitis. Here the chain combines TRBV7-2 and TRBJ2-2; TRBD2 is perhaps the D gene, given 5 matching bases. The nucleotide sequence is given as TGTGCCAGCGGACTTCAGGCCGGGGAGCTGTTTTTT. This yields the protein CASGLQAGELFF.